The 24 T cell receptor beta chains below all came from one sample that was sequenced in a study of CD8 T cells in ankylosing spondylitis. TCRdb itself ran the 5' RACE reads through MiXCR, one entry per CDR3 protein. The top ten clones hold roughly 3.3% of a sample with about 130,000 distinct CDR3 sequences, 7% to 10% of them seen once. The sample consisted of blood, either unsorted or a sorted T cell fraction (not recorded which). The receptors derive from a male donor with ankylosing spondylitis or in good health (not recorded which).

Note on this clonotype: This may arise from a read error, as a much more abundant clone is one base away. The chain has TRBV7-2 and TRBJ2-3; D unresolved. The V end lost 5 bases, the J end lost 2 bases, and 8 bases lay between the germline ends. This CDR3 comprises 13 residues. Germline V gives CDR1 SGHTA, CDR2 FQGNSA. The CDR3 loop is CASSANNTDTQYF. The CDR3 bases are TGTGCCAGCAGCGCTAACAACACAGATACGCAGTATTTT. Using reference TRBV7-2 and TRBJ2-3 for the parts outside the CDR3, the full variable domain is GAGVSQSPSNKVTEKGKDVELRCDPISGHTALYWYRQSLGQGLEFLIYFQGNSAPDKSGLPSDRFSAERTGGSVSTLTIQRTQQEDSAVYLCASSANNTDTQYFGPGTRLTVL.

This clonotype was detected a few times. The CDR3, as DNA: TGTGCCAGCAGCCCACAGGGAGTCGGCTACACCTTC. Translation: CASSPQGVGYTF. The chain carries TRBV12-3 or TRBV12-4 and TRBJ1-2; possibly TRBD1 for D (6 bases). This CDR3 spans 12 amino acids. Trimming removed 6 bases at V and 8 bases at J, with 13 bases between.

This clonotype was found many times. The chain carries TRBV7-2 and TRBJ1-1, with TRBD1 as a possible D gene (5 bases). Per the germline V gene, CDR1 is SGHTA and CDR2 is FQGNSA. The CDR3 totals 14 residues. V was clipped by 3 bases and J by 1 base, with 9 bases between them. In DNA form, the CDR3 reads TGTGCCAGCAGCTTCGGGACGGCGAACACTGAAGCTTTCTTT. Translated, it gives CASSFGTANTEAFF.

Note on this clonotype: Its ends do not fully match the called genes, so a read error is possible. V is TRBV20-1 and J is TRBJ2-3; TRBD1 aligns across 8 bases. CDR1 is DFQATT, CDR2 SNEGSKA, per germline (reference sequence). The CDR3 is 17 amino acids. The CDR3: CCARRVQRTGRTDTQYF. CDR3 nucleotides: TGCTGTGCTAGGAGGGTACAAAGGACAGGGCGCACAGATACGCAGTATTTT.

This clonotype was detected only a few times. The V and J genes are TRBV20-1 and TRBJ2-7; 7 bases line up with TRBD1. This CDR3 is built from 11 residues. With V trimmed by 6 bases and J by 3 bases, 2 bases remained unmatched. Germline V lookup: CDR1 DFQATT, CDR2 SNEGSKA (reference sequence). The CDR3 sequence is CSADRDYEQYF. CDR3 bases: TGCAGTGCCGACAGGGACTACGAGCAGTACTTC.

This clonotype was detected ten times or more. The chain recombines TRBV4-2 with TRBJ2-1; no firm D call. With 3 bases removed from V and 10 bases from J, the gap between germline ends came to 16 bases. Germline loops: CDR1 LGHNA, CDR2 YNFKEQ. This CDR3 is 14 amino acids long. CDR3 region: CASSQTTLEGEQFF. As DNA, the CDR3 is TGTGCCAGCAGCCAGACCACACTGGAAGGAGAGCAGTTCTTC.

This clonotype turned up a few times. This chain links TRBV7-2 with TRBJ2-3, with 7 bases aligning to TRBD2. V trimming: 4 bases; J trimming: 5 bases; junction bases outside the gene matches: 15. The length of the CDR3 is 17 residues. Germline V gene sequence: CDR1 SGHTA, CDR2 FQGNSA. The CDR3 nucleotides read TGTGCCAGCAGCTCGATTTTGGCGGGAGAACATCAAGATACGCAGTATTTT. Its translation is CASSSILAGEHQDTQYF.

This clonotype has a count of ten or more. J is TRBJ2-1 and V is TRBV12-3 or TRBV12-4; no clear D gene. Trimming removed 3 bases at V and 8 bases at J, with 11 bases between. CDR3 length: 13 amino acids. The CDR3 spells CASSFGQRYEQFF. CDR3 DNA: TGTGCCAGCAGTTTTGGGCAGAGGTATGAGCAGTTCTTC.

This clonotype was counted only a few times. V and J are TRBV27 and TRBJ2-7, with 9 bases fitting TRBD2. CDR1 MNHEY and CDR2 SMNVEV come from the germline V gene (reference sequence). CDR3 size: 15 residues. Germline trimming cut 5 bases from V and 3 bases from J; bases unmatched to any gene: 8. The chain's CDR3 is CASSQRLAAFYEQYF. The CDR3 DNA is TGTGCCAGCAGTCAAAGACTAGCGGCCTTCTACGAGCAGTACTTC.

The chain joins TRBV12-3 or TRBV12-4 to TRBJ2-7; the match to TRBD2 covers 13 bases. V lost 4 bases to trimming and J lost 4 bases; unmatched junction nucleotides: 13. The CDR3 runs to 18 residues. The CDR3 nucleotides read TGTGCCAGCAGTTCAGCAACACAAAGGACTAGCGGGAGATACGAGCAGTACTTC. Protein sequence: CASSSATQRTSGRYEQYF.

The sample holds many counts of this clonotype. The chain employs TRBV11-1 and TRBJ2-7; 8 bases fit TRBD2. The germline gives CDR1 SGHAT, CDR2 FQDESV (reference sequence). The trim removed 0 bases at V and 5 bases at J, leaving 15 bases unmatched. The CDR3 contains 18 residues. The CDR3 DNA reads as TGTGCCAGCAGCTTAGCCCCCGGGAGGAGCGGGAGAAGGCACGAGCAGTACTTC. Translation: CASSLAPGRSGRRHEQYF.

In this sample, this clonotype turned up many times. This rearrangement joins TRBV20-1 to TRBJ2-7; 8 bases agree with TRBD1. The length of the CDR3 is 15 residues. Germline V CDR1 and CDR2: DFQATT, SNEGSKA (reference sequence). V was pared by 3 bases and J by 5 bases, with 12 bases of the junction left unmatched. This CDR3 reads CSASKIDRGQDEQYF. The DNA of the CDR3 is TGCAGTGCTAGTAAAATCGACAGGGGTCAGGACGAGCAGTACTTC.

This clonotype was recorded many times. This chain uses TRBV20-1 with TRBJ1-5; 7 positions match TRBD1. The CDR3 has 14 amino acids. CDR1 and CDR2 from the germline V gene are DFQATT and SNEGSKA (reference sequence). J lost 0 bases, V lost 6 bases, and 5 bases had no gene match. CDR3 nucleotides: TGCAGTGCATCCGGGACAGCTAGCAATCAGCCCCAGCATTTT. It codes for CSASGTASNQPQHF.

Of note for this clonotype: This could be a read error, since a much larger clone is one nucleotide away. J is TRBJ2-2 and V is TRBV7-6; perhaps D is TRBD1 or TRBD2 (6 bases each). The germline V gene has CDR1 SGHVS and CDR2 FNYEAQ. This CDR3 contains 16 residues. As DNA, the CDR3 is TGTGCCAGTTCACTAGGGGGGAAACCGAACACCGGGGAGATGTTTTTT. This gives the protein CASSLGGKPNTGEMFF.

The table lists this clonotype with many counts. The V call is TRBV9, the J call TRBJ2-1; 10 bases are a match to TRBD2. The CDR3 spans 15 residues. The trim removed 4 bases at V and 9 bases at J, leaving 10 bases unmatched. Germline V gives CDR1 SGDLS, CDR2 YYNGEE. The CDR3: CASSPGTSENSEQFF. CDR3 sequence (DNA): TGTGCCAGCAGCCCCGGGACTAGCGAGAACAGTGAGCAGTTCTTC.

This clonotype was seen ten or more times. The CDR3 protein is CASSPVGVAYNEQFF. The CDR3 DNA sequence: TGTGCCAGCAGCCCGGTCGGTGTCGCGTACAATGAGCAGTTCTTC. The rearrangement links TRBV5-5 to TRBJ2-1; D is unclear. The CDR3 runs 15 residues. V lost 4 bases, J lost 4 bases, and 15 bases lay in between. Per germline, CDR1 SGHKS and CDR2 YYEKEE (reference sequence).

This rearrangement joins TRBV12-3 or TRBV12-4 to TRBJ2-6; possibly TRBD1 for D (6 bases). V gave up 2 bases and J gave up 3 bases, with 8 bases separating them. CDR3 length: 15 amino acids. DNA of the CDR3: TGTGCCAGCAGTTTATGGGGGCGTGGGGCCAACGTCCTGACTTTC. This sequence encodes CASSLWGRGANVLTF.

This clonotype has at least ten counts. The chain recombines TRBV5-5 with TRBJ2-2; D ambiguous. The CDR3 extends over 14 amino acids. Trimming took off 1 base at V and 1 base at J, with 5 bases between the two ends. Germline values: CDR1 SGHKS, CDR2 YYEKEE (reference sequence). The CDR3 bases are TGTGCCAGCAGCTTGCCACGGAACACCGGGGAGCTGTTTTTT. Its protein is CASSLPRNTGELFF.

This clonotype has ten or more counts. Written as DNA, the CDR3 is TGCAGCGTTGAAGGATCCTATGGCTACACCTTC. The encoded protein is CSVEGSYGYTF. This chain uses TRBV29-1 with TRBJ1-2; D is ambiguous. The CDR3 contains 11 residues. The V gene lost 1 base and the J gene lost 4 bases, with 4 bases spanning the gap. Germline V gene lookup returns CDR1 SQVTM and CDR2 ANQGSEA.

This clonotype was observed at least ten times. The DNA for the CDR3 is TGCAGTGCCATCGGGCCCGATCAAGAGACCCAGTACTTC. Translation: CSAIGPDQETQYF. This chain links TRBV20-1 with TRBJ2-5; D is uncertain. The V and J ends lost 6 bases and 2 bases respectively, with 13 bases between them. The germline V gene has CDR1 DFQATT and CDR2 SNEGSKA (reference sequence). The CDR3 is made up of 13 amino acids.

The chain has TRBV7-6 and TRBJ2-1; D gene uncertain. CDR1 is SGHVS, CDR2 FNYEAQ, per germline. The length of the CDR3 is 12 residues. Trimming stripped 2 bases from V and 6 bases from J, with 5 bases between. The chain's CDR3 is CASSLTLNEQFF. The CDR3, as DNA: TGTGCCAGCAGCTTAACCCTCAATGAGCAGTTCTTC.

The V and J genes are TRBV20-1 and TRBJ2-5; D perhaps matches TRBD2 (5 bases). The germline V gene has CDR1 DFQATT and CDR2 SNEGSKA (reference sequence). This CDR3 comprises 14 residues. The V gene lost 5 bases and the J gene lost 0 bases, with 13 bases spanning the gap. As DNA, the CDR3 is TGCAGTGCTTCCCCGGGGAGAGACCAAGAGACCCAGTACTTC. This translates into CSASPGRDQETQYF.

There are many counts of this clonotype. The rearrangement joins TRBV29-1 to TRBJ2-1; TRBD2 matches at 9 bases. The germline V gene encodes CDR1 SQVTM and CDR2 ANQGSEA. The trim removed 2 bases at V and 6 bases at J, leaving 26 bases unmatched. The CDR3 consists of 21 residues. In DNA form, the CDR3 reads TGCAGCGTTGAATTCCAAATCGGCCAAAGGGAATATAGCGGGAGTATCAATGAGCAGTTCTTC. Translated: CSVEFQIGQREYSGSINEQFF.

The table lists this clonotype with many counts. The genes are TRBV29-1 and TRBJ2-3; no firm D call. V was clipped by 1 base and J by 2 bases, with 16 bases between them. The CDR3 extends over 16 amino acids. Germline V gene sequence: CDR1 SQVTM, CDR2 ANQGSEA. CDR3 region: CSVEVPRAGHTDTQYF. Written as DNA, the CDR3 is TGCAGCGTTGAAGTCCCGCGAGCAGGTCACACAGATACGCAGTATTTT.